These 19 T cell receptor beta chains originate from one sample sequenced in a study of blood T cell repertoires in COVID-19. Assay used: immunoSEQ multiplex PCR; TCRdb lists only in-frame clones, some missing. The table lists 50,000 or so clones, about three quarters of them singletons. The sequenced sample consisted of peripheral blood. Every receptor here comes from a human donor with active or convalescent COVID-19. The donor label of this sample is uncertain.

The chain has TRBV27 and TRBJ1-2; weak D call: TRBD1 (6 bases). The germline gives CDR1 MNHEY, CDR2 SMNVEV (reference sequence). The CDR3 loop spans 11 amino acids. V dropped 8 bases and J dropped 5 bases, with 9 bases sitting between them. The CDR3 sequence is CASGQGYGYTF. The CDR3 DNA is TGTGCCAGCGGCCAGGGGTATGGCTACACCTTC.

This chain uses TRBV28 with TRBJ2-7; 10 positions agree with TRBD1. This CDR3 has 16 amino acids. Germline CDR1 MDHEN, CDR2 SYDVKM. Losses at the gene ends were 3 bases for V and 4 bases for J; bases not matched to a gene: 9. The CDR3 bases are TGTGCCAGCAGTTTGCTACCGGGACAGGGGAGTTACGAGCAGTACTTC. The encoded protein is CASSLLPGQGSYEQYF. The full variable domain, with the rest looked up from reference TRBV28 and TRBJ2-7, is DVKVTQSSRYLVKRTGEKVFLECVQDMDHENMFWYRQDPGLGLRLIYFSYDVKMKEKGDIPEGYSVSREKKERFSLILESASTNQTSMYLCASSLLPGQGSYEQYFGPGTRLTVT.

This chain links TRBV7-9 with TRBJ2-5; 11 positions agree with TRBD1. V was pared by 3 bases and J by 1 base, with 1 base of the junction left unmatched. Germline CDR1 reads SEHNR; CDR2 reads FQNEAQ (reference sequence). The CDR3 sequence is 15 residues long. CDR3 residues: CASSFGQGAQETQYF. CDR3 DNA sequence: TGTGCCAGCAGCTTCGGACAGGGGGCCCAAGAGACCCAGTACTTC.

The chain has TRBV4-1 and TRBJ2-3, with TRBD2 identical over 7 bases. The CDR3 has 15 residues. Germline V gene lookup returns CDR1 MGHRA and CDR2 YSYEKL. The trim removed 4 bases at V and 1 base at J, leaving 5 bases unmatched. CDR3 in amino acids: CASSPGLGGTDTQYF. CDR3 nucleotides: TGCGCCAGCAGCCCCGGACTAGGGGGCACAGATACGCAGTATTTT.

This chain links TRBV18 with TRBJ1-2, with D perhaps TRBD1 (5 bases). In germline, CDR1 is KGHSH, CDR2 LQKENI. The length of the CDR3 is 14 residues. The V gene lost 2 bases and the J gene lost 6 bases, with 13 bases spanning the gap. In DNA, the CDR3 is TGTGCCAGCTCACCATGGGGAGGGACGGATGGCTACACCTTC. The encoded protein is CASSPWGGTDGYTF. Supplemented by reference TRBV18 and TRBJ1-2, the full variable domain reads NAGVMQNPRHLVRRRGQEARLRCSPMKGHSHVYWYRQLPEEGLKFMVYLQKENIIDESGMPKERFSAEFPKEGPSILRIQQVVRGDSAAYFCASSPWGGTDGYTFGSGTRLTVV.

V is TRBV15 and J is TRBJ2-3; D is unresolved. The germline V gene has CDR1 LNHNV and CDR2 YYDKDF (reference sequence). The CDR3 is 12 residues long. The ends were cut back, 0 bases at V and 4 bases at J, with 2 bases in the middle. The chain's CDR3 is CATSRDADTQYF. The CDR3 DNA reads TGTGCCACCAGCAGAGACGCAGATACGCAGTATTTT.

V gene TRBV6-4 combines with J gene TRBJ2-5; 9 bases agree with TRBD1. The CDR3 sequence is 15 residues long. V trimming: 4 bases; J trimming: 5 bases; junction bases outside the gene matches: 8. Per the germline V gene, CDR1 is MRHNA and CDR2 is SNTAGT. The CDR3 sequence is CASSAGTGGGETQYF. CDR3 nucleotides: TGTGCCAGCAGTGCCGGAACAGGGGGCGGGGAGACCCAGTACTTC.

The chain links TRBV30 to TRBJ2-7; D is possibly TRBD1 (6 bases). Trimming left V 4 bases short and J 2 bases short, with 9 bases between. This CDR3 has 12 amino acids. Germline lookup yields CDR1 GTSNPN and CDR2 SVGIG (reference sequence). The CDR3: CAWTAGAYEQYF. Written as DNA, the CDR3 is TGTGCCTGGACGGCAGGGGCCTACGAGCAGTACTTC.

For the CDR3, the DNA is TGTGCCAGCAGCGAGGGACAGGGTCCGGCCAAAAACATTCAGTACTTC. Its protein product is CASSEGQGPAKNIQYF. This chain joins TRBV9 and TRBJ2-4; 9 nucleotides line up with TRBD1. The V gene end was trimmed by 3 bases and the J gene end by 1 base; junction bases not matched to a gene: 5. The V gene's germline CDR1 is SGDLS and CDR2 YYNGEE. This CDR3 comprises 16 residues.

The V call is TRBV24-1, the J call TRBJ1-2; no reliable D call. This CDR3 is built from 12 residues. The ends were cut back, 1 base at V and 8 bases at J, with 7 bases in the middle. Germline-derived CDR1 and CDR2 are KGHDR and SFDVKD. The CDR3, as DNA: TGTGCCACCAGTGATTTTAGAGGGGGCTACACCTTC. It specifies CATSDFRGGYTF.

This chain uses TRBV5-1 with TRBJ2-2, with 10 positions matching TRBD2. Germline CDR1 SGHRS, CDR2 YFSETQ. This CDR3 is 16 amino acids long. With V trimmed by 0 bases and J by 7 bases, 6 bases remained unmatched. CDR3 loop: CASSLVPSGSNGELFF. The CDR3 DNA follows: TGCGCCAGCAGCTTGGTCCCTAGCGGGAGTAACGGGGAGCTGTTTTTT. The variable domain in full, with the rest retrieved from reference TRBV5-1 and TRBJ2-2, is KAGVTQTPRYLIKTRGQQVTLSCSPISGHRSVSWYQQTPGQGLQFLFEYFSETQRNKGNFPGRFSGRQFSNSRSEMNVSTLELGDSALYLCASSLVPSGSNGELFFGEGSRLTVL.

This clone came up a few times. The chain carries TRBV2 and TRBJ1-6; the D is unclear. Germline V gene lookup returns CDR1 SNHLY and CDR2 FYNNEI. The length of the CDR3 is 14 residues. V was clipped by 3 bases and J by 6 bases, with 9 bases between them. The CDR3: CASSDRPTNSPLHF. The CDR3 DNA follows: TGTGCCAGCAGTGACAGGCCTACTAATTCACCCCTCCACTTT.

V gene TRBV7-3 combines with J gene TRBJ2-3; D may be TRBD2 (7 bases). CDR3 length: 16 residues. Germline CDR1 is SGHTA and CDR2 is FQGTGA. V lost 5 bases and J lost 7, with 22 bases in between. For the CDR3, the DNA is TGTGCCAGCAGCCCCCCCCGGGGGGCCAACGCGAATACGCAGTATTTT. Protein: CASSPPRGANANTQYF.

This rearrangement joins TRBV4-2 to TRBJ2-5, with TRBD2 matching 11 bases. The germline V gene encodes CDR1 LGHNA and CDR2 YNFKEQ. V shed 1 base and J 5 bases; nucleotides not matched to a gene: 6. The CDR3 covers 16 residues. CDR3 in DNA: TGTGCCAGCAGCCAAGGGGCGGGACTAGCGGAGGAGACCCAGTACTTC. Encoded protein: CASSQGAGLAEETQYF.

The chain has TRBV30 and TRBJ1-1; maybe TRBD1 (5 bases). The V gene's germline CDR1 is GTSNPN and CDR2 SVGIG (reference sequence). There are 14 residues in the CDR3. V was shortened by 3 bases and J by 1 base, with 12 bases between the two germline ends. The CDR3, as DNA: TGTGCCTGGAGCAGGTTTACAGGGAACACTGAAGCTTTCTTT. It specifies CAWSRFTGNTEAFF.

This sequence joins TRBV7-3 and TRBJ2-1; 9 positions match TRBD2. V trimming: 5 bases; J trimming: 6 bases; junction bases outside the gene matches: 14. In germline, CDR1 is SGHTA, CDR2 FQGTGA. This CDR3 comprises 17 residues. CDR3 coding DNA: TGTGCCAGCAGCCTCAACCCTCTAGCGGGACCGCTCAATGAGCAGTTCTTC. This codes for CASSLNPLAGPLNEQFF. Complete variable domain (other parts from reference TRBV7-3 and TRBJ2-1): GAGVSQTPSNKVTEKGKYVELRCDPISGHTALYWYRQSLGQGPEFLIYFQGTGAADDSGLPNDRFFAVRPEGSVSTLKIQRTERGDSAVYLCASSLNPLAGPLNEQFFGPGTRLTVL.

The rearrangement links TRBV18 to TRBJ1-1, with D unresolved. Germline CDR1 and CDR2: KGHSH and LQKENI. Trimming cost V 7 bases and J 1 base, with 10 bases left between them. The CDR3 is 13 amino acids. As DNA, the CDR3 is TGTGCCAGCTTGCCCGGGTCGAACACTGAAGCTTTCTTT. Protein sequence: CASLPGSNTEAFF.

The chain is built from TRBV6-5 and TRBJ1-6, with 9 bases fitting TRBD1. The germline CDR1 and CDR2 sequences are MNHEY and SVGAGI. J lost 10 bases, V lost 2 bases, and 6 bases had no gene match. The CDR3 is made up of 15 amino acids. CDR3 region: CASSYMTGGRSPLHF. CDR3 DNA sequence: TGTGCCAGCAGTTACATGACAGGGGGGAGGTCACCCCTCCACTTT.

The rearrangement links TRBV10-2 to TRBJ2-1; 7 nucleotides align to TRBD2. Germline CDR1 reads WSHSY; CDR2 reads SAAADI. V shed 7 bases and J 4 bases; nucleotides not matched to a gene: 16. CDR3 length: 17 amino acids. The CDR3 reads CASTPLQTSNRYNEQFF. The CDR3, as DNA: TGCGCCAGCACACCCCTTCAGACTAGCAATAGATACAATGAGCAGTTCTTC.